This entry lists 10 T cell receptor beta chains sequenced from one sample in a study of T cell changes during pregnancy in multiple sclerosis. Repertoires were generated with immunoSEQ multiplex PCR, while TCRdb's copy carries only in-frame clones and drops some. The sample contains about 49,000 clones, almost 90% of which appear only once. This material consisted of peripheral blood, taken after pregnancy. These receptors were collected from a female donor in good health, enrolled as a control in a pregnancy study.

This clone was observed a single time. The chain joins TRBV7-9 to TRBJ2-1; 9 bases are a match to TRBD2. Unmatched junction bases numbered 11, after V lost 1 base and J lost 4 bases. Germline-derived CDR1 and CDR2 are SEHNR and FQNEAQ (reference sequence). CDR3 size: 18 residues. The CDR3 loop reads CASSLGSGVTSGYNEQFF. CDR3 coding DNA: TGTGCCAGCAGCTTAGGTTCGGGGGTTACTAGCGGGTACAATGAGCAGTTCTTC.

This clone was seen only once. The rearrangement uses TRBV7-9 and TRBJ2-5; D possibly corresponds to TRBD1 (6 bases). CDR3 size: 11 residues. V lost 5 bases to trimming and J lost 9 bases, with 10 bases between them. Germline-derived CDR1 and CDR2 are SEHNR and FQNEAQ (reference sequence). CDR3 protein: CASSPGVAQYF. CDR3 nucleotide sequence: TGTGCCAGCAGCCCAGGGGTTGCCCAGTACTTC.

The CDR3 reads CASSPPGQGGTEAFF. The CDR3 DNA reads as TGTGCCAGCTCACCCCCGGGACAGGGGGGCACTGAAGCTTTCTTT. This sequence joins TRBV18 and TRBJ1-1; 11 nucleotides align to TRBD1. Losses at the gene ends were 3 bases for V and 4 bases for J; bases not matched to a gene: 4. The CDR3 loop spans 15 amino acids. Germline assignment: CDR1 KGHSH and CDR2 LQKENI.

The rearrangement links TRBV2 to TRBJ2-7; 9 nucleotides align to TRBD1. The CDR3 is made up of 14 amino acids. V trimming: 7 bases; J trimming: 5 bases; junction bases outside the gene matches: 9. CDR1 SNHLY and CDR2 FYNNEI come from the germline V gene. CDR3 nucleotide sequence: TGTGCCAGCAAGATTGGACAGGGGATGGACGAGCAGTACTTC. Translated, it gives CASKIGQGMDEQYF. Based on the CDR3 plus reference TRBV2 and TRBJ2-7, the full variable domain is EPEVTQTPSHQVTQMGQEVILRCVPISNHLYFYWYRQILGQKVEFLVSFYNNEISEKSEIFDDQFSVERPDGSNFTLKIRSTKLEDSAMYFCASKIGQGMDEQYFGPGTRLTVT.

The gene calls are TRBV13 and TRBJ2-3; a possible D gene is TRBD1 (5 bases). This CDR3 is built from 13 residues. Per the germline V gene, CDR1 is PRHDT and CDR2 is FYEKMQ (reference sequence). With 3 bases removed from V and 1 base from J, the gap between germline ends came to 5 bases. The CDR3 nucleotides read TGTGCCAGCAGCTTGGGGCGCACAGATACGCAGTATTTT. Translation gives CASSLGRTDTQYF.

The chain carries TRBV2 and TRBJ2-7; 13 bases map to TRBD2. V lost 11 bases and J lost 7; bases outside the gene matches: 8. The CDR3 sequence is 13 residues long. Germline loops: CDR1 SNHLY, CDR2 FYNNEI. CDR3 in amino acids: CAVQGTSGAEQYF. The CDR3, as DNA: TGTGCCGTACAGGGGACTAGCGGGGCGGAGCAGTACTTC.

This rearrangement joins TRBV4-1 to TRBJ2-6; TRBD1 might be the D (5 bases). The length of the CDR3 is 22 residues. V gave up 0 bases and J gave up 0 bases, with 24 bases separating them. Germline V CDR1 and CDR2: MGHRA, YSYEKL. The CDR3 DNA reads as TGCGCCAGCAGCCAAGAAGTGGTGGTGCCGCGACAGTTAAGCTCTGGGGCCAACGTCCTGACTTTC. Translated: CASSQEVVVPRQLSSGANVLTF.

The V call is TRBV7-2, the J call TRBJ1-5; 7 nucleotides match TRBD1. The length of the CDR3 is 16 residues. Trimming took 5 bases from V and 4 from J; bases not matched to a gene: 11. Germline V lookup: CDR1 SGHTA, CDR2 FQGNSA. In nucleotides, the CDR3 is TGTGCCAGCAGCCCTACAAGGGTCAGGGGGAATCAGCCCCAGCATTTT. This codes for CASSPTRVRGNQPQHF.

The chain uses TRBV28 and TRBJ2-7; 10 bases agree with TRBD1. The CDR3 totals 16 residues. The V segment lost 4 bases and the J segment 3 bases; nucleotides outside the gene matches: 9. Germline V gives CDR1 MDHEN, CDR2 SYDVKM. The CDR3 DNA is TGTGCCAGCAGTTACAATGTGGGACAGGGGAACTACGAGCAGTACTTC. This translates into CASSYNVGQGNYEQYF.

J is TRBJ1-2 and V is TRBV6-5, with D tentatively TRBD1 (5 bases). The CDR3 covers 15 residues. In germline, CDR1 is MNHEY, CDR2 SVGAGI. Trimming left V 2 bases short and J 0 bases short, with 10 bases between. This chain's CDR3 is CASSYHTGSNYGYTF. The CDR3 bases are TGTGCCAGCAGTTACCATACAGGATCTAACTATGGCTACACCTTC.